The rows below give T cell receptor beta chains drawn from one sample of a study of cytomegalovirus exposure and HLA in healthy donors. Only in-frame clones appear in the TCRdb table, and some are missing; sequencing was by immunoSEQ multiplex PCR. The data show 55,000 to 70,000 clones, around 94% seen once. The sample consisted of PBMCs. Source of these receptors: a man between 18 and 35 years old in good health and CMV-seronegative. Each CDR3 is given without its conserved first and last residue.

j_gene,v_gene,CDR3aa
TRBJ2-1,TRBV10-3,AISGTANEQF
TRBJ2-7,TRBV9,ASSPRTGSYEQY
TRBJ2-5,TRBV2,ARRQGEGETQY
TRBJ2-7,TRBV6-1,ASSEARSEEQY
TRBJ1-5,TRBV9,ASSAQGAGQPQH
TRBJ2-2,TRBV11-3,ASGNTGELF
TRBJ2-7,TRBV2,ASSSPGLGRDGEQY
TRBJ2-7,TRBV5-6,ASSPSGRAHEQY
TRBJ2-2,TRBV10-1,ASSGQGSLPGELF
TRBJ2-7,TRBV5-1,ASSLGDRGAYEQY
TRBJ1-5,TRBV2,ASSATGGILSNQPQH
TRBJ2-2,TRBV27,ASRQGANGELF
TRBJ1-3,TRBV11-3,ASSLDRTGNTIY
TRBJ1-2,TRBV28,ASSPRQFYGYT